This T cell receptor (beta chain) was recorded in a study of shared T cell receptors in the human thymus. The germline CDR1 and CDR2 sequences are SGHDT and YYEEEE. This CDR3 is built from 16 residues. Trimming at V came to 4 bases and at J to 3 bases, leaving 11 bases not matched to a gene. The table came from immunoSEQ multiplex PCR; TCRdb's copy has only in-frame clones and leaves some out. The table records 700,000 to 750,000 clones, 80% to 90% of them present only once. These same data were also listed under a study on human thymus T cells. As reported in that work: The thymus tissue came from resections taken during corrective heart surgery. Related research reported highly overlapping thymic repertoires among unrelated individuals.

The clonotype originates from a girl under two years old with a congenital heart defect. Material for sequencing was thymocytes. The V call is TRBV5-6, the J call TRBJ2-7; 9 bases are a match to TRBD1. The CDR3 is CASSRPGQGPFYEQYF. In nucleotides, the CDR3 is TGTGCCAGCAGCCGCCCGGGACAGGGACCTTTCTACGAGCAGTACTTC.